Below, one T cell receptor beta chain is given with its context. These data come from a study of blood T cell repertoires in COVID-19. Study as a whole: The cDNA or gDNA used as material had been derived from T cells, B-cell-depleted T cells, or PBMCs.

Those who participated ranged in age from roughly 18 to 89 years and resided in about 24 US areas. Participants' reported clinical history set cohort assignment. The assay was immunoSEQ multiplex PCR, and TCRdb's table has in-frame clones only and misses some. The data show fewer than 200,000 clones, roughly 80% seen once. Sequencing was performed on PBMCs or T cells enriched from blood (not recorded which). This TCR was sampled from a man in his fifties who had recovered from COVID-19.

CDR3 region: CASSRGPEAFF. CDR3 in DNA: TGTGCCAGCAGCCGCGGTCCTGAAGCTTTCTTT. The chain is built from TRBV6-5 and TRBJ1-1; unclear D gene. The V gene lost 6 bases and the J gene lost 6 bases, with 8 bases spanning the gap. Germline CDR1 is MNHEY and CDR2 is SVGAGI. The CDR3 runs to 11 residues.